This section outlines one T cell receptor (beta chain) sequence together with its context. Its specificity is unknown. This sample is drawn from a study of T cells after yellow fever vaccination. Regarding the study as a whole: Bulk-population clonotypes that are abundant could appear as contaminants in FACS-sorted repertoires.

TCRdb re-called the 5' RACE reads through MiXCR, storing one row per CDR3 protein. Among a few hundred thousand distinct CDR3 sequences listed, about a sixth were seen once. The CDR3 sequence is 17 residues long. Trimming took 3 bases from V and 0 from J, leaving 17 bases between them. CDR1 and CDR2 (germline): LGHNA, YSLEER. This chain connects TRBV4-3 to TRBJ1-2; D call uncertain. This clonotype was sampled from a man younger than 35 who received the YFV17D yellow fever vaccine. The sample consisted of PBMCs, taken around 5 days after the first yellow fever vaccination. Here the CDR3 DNA reads TGCGCCAGCAGCCACGATGTCCCAGCTCCTTCTAACTATGGCTACACCTTC. Translating it yields CASSHDVPAPSNYGYTF.